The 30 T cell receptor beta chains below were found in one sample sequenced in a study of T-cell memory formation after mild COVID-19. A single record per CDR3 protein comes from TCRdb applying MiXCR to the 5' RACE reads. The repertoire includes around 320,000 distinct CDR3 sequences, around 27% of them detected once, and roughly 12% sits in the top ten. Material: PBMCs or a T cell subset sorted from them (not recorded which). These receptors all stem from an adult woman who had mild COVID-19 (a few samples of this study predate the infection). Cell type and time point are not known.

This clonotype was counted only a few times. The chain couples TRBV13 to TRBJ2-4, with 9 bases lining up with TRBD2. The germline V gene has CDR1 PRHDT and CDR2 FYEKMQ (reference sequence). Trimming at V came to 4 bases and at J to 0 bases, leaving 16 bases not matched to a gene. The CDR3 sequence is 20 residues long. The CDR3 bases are TGTGCCAGCAGCTACTCCTCAGCGGGAGGCCCTCCGGCAGCCAAAAACATTCAGTACTTC. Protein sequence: CASSYSSAGGPPAAKNIQYF.

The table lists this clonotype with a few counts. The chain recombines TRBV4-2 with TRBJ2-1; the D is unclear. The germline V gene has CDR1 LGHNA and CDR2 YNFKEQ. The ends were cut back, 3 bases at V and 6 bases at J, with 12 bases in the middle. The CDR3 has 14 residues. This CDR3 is CASSQDTVFNEQFF. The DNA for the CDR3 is TGTGCCAGCAGCCAGGATACGGTTTTCAATGAGCAGTTCTTC.

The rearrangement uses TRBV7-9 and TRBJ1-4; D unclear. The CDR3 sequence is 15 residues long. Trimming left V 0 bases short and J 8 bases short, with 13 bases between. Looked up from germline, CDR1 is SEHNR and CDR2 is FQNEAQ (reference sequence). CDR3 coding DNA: TGTGCCAGCAGCTTAGCGGTTGGTCCCCGCGAAAAACTGTTTTTT. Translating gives CASSLAVGPREKLFF.

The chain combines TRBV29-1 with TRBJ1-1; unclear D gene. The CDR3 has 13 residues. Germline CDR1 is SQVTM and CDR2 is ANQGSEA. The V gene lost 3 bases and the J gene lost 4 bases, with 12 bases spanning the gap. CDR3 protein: CSVETGKGTEAFF. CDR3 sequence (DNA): TGCAGCGTTGAGACCGGGAAGGGCACTGAAGCTTTCTTT.

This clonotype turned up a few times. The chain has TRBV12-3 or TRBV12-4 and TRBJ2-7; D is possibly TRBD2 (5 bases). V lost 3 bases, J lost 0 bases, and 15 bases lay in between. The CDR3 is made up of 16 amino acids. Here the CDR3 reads CASSFGSSSSSYEQYF. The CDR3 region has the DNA TGTGCCAGCAGTTTCGGCTCTAGCTCGAGCTCCTACGAGCAGTACTTC.

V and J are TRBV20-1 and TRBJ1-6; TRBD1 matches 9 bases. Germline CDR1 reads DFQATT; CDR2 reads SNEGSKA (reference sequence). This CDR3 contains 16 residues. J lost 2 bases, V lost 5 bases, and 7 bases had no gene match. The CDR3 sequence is CSAPLTGGTYNSPLHF. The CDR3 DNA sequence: TGCAGTGCTCCGTTAACAGGGGGCACCTATAATTCACCCCTCCACTTT.

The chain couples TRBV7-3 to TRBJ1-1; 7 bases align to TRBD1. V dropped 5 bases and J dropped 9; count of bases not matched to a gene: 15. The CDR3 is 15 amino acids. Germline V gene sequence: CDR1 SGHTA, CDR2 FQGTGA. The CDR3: CASSPTSGTAKQAFF. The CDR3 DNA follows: TGTGCCAGCAGCCCCACCTCAGGGACAGCCAAACAAGCTTTCTTT. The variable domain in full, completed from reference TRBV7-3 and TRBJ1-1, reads GAGVSQTPSNKVTEKGKYVELRCDPISGHTALYWYRQSLGQGPEFLIYFQGTGAADDSGLPNDRFFAVRPEGSVSTLKIQRTERGDSAVYLCASSPTSGTAKQAFFGQGTRLTVV.

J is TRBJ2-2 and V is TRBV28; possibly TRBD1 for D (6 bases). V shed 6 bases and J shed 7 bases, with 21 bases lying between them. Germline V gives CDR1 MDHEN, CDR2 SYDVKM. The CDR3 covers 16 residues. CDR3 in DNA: TGTGCCAGCAGATATTACCGGCCAGGGGCTCACGGGGAGCTGTTTTTT. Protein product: CASRYYRPGAHGELFF.

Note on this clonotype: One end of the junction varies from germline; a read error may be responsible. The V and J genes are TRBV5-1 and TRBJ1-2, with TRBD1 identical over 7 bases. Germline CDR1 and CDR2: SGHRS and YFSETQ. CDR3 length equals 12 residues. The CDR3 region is CASSFQGDGYTF. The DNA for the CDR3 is TGTGCCAGCAGCTTTCAGGGGGATGGCTACACCTTC.

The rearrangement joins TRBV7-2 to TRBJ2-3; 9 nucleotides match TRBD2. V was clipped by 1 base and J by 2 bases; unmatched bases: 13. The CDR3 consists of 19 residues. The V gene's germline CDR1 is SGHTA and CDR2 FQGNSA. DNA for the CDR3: TGTGCCAGCAGCTTAGGCTTACGGGGACGCGGGGGGGTCACAGATACGCAGTATTTT. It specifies CASSLGLRGRGGVTDTQYF.

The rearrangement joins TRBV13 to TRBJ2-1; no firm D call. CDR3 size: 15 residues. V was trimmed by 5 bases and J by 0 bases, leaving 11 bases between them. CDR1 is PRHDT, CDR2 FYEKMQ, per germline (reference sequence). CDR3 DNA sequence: TGTGCCAGCAGCCCGTTGGGCAGCTCCTACAATGAGCAGTTCTTC. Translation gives CASSPLGSSYNEQFF.

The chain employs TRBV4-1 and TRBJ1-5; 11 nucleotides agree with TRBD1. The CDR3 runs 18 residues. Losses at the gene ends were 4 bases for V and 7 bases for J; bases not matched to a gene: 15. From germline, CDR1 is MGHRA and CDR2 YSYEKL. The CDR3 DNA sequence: TGCGCCAGCAGCCCGACCCTTGTCCGGGACAGGGGGAAGCAGCCCCAGCATTTT. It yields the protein CASSPTLVRDRGKQPQHF.

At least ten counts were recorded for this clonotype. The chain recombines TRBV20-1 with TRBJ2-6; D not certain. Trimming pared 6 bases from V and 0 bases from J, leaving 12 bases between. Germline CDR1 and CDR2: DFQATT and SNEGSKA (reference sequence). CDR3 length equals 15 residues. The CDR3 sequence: CSAPIPYSGANVLTF. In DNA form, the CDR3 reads TGCAGTGCCCCCATTCCCTACTCTGGGGCCAACGTCCTGACTTTC.

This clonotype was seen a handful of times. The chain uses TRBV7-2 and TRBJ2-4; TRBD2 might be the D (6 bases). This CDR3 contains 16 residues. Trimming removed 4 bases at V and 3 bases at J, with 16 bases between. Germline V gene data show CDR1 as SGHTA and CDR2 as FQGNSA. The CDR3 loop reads CASSSLASTFKNIQYF. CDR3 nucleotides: TGTGCCAGCAGCTCCCTAGCGTCAACTTTCAAAAACATTCAGTACTTC.

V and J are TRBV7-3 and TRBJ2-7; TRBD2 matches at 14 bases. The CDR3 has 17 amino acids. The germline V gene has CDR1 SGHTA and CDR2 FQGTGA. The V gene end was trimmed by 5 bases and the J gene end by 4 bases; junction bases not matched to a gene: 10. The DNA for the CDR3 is TGTGCCAGCAGCGTCACCGGGACTAGCGGGAGTTTTTACGAGCAGTACTTC. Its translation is CASSVTGTSGSFYEQYF.

The CDR3: CASSLIVRGLPEAFF. CDR3 coding DNA: TGTGCCAGCAGCTTAATTGTCAGGGGGCTTCCTGAAGCTTTCTTT. The chain carries TRBV7-2 and TRBJ1-1; 8 bases line up with TRBD1. CDR3 length: 15 amino acids. Germline CDR1 SGHTA, CDR2 FQGNSA. Unmatched junction bases numbered 8, after V lost 2 bases and J lost 6 bases.

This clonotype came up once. The chain's CDR3 is CATSDLRTGSTDTQYF. The CDR3 DNA follows: TGTGCCACCAGTGATTTAAGGACAGGGAGCACAGATACGCAGTATTTT. The V call is TRBV24-1, the J call TRBJ2-3; 8 bases fit TRBD1. Germline-derived CDR1 and CDR2 are KGHDR and SFDVKD. CDR3 size: 16 residues. V was clipped by 1 base and J by 0 bases; unmatched bases: 2.

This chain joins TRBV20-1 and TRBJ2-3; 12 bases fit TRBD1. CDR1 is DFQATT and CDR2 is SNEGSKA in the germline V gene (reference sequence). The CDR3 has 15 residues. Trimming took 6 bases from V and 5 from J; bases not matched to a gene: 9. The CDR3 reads CSAGGTGGFVDTQYF. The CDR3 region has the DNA TGCAGTGCGGGAGGGACAGGGGGCTTTGTAGATACGCAGTATTTT.

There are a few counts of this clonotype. CDR3 bases: TGTGCCAGCAGCTTAGCGGGGACAGGGTCCCCCGGGGAGCTGTTTTTT. Translating it yields CASSLAGTGSPGELFF. The chain has TRBV7-9 and TRBJ2-2, with 9 positions matching TRBD1. Germline trimming cut 0 bases from V and 6 bases from J; bases unmatched to any gene: 5. Germline V gives CDR1 SEHNR, CDR2 FQNEAQ (reference sequence). The CDR3 is made up of 16 amino acids. Supplemented by reference TRBV7-9 and TRBJ2-2, the full variable domain reads DTGVSQNPRHKITKRGQNVTFRCDPISEHNRLYWYRQTLGQGPEFLTYFQNEAQLEKSRLLSDRFSAERPKGSFSTLEIQRTEQGDSAMYLCASSLAGTGSPGELFFGEGSRLTVL.

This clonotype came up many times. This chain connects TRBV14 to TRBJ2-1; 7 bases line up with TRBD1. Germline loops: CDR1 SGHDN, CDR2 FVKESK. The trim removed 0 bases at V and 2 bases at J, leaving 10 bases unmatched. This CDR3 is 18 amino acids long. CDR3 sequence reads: CASSQEPNWDRAYNEQFF. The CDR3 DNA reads TGTGCCAGCAGCCAAGAGCCGAACTGGGACAGAGCCTACAATGAGCAGTTCTTC. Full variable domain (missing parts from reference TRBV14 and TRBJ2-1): EAGVTQFPSHSVIEKGQTVTLRCDPISGHDNLYWYRRVMGKEIKFLLHFVKESKQDESGMPNNRFLAERTGGTYSTLKVQPAELEDSGVYFCASSQEPNWDRAYNEQFFGPGTRLTVL.

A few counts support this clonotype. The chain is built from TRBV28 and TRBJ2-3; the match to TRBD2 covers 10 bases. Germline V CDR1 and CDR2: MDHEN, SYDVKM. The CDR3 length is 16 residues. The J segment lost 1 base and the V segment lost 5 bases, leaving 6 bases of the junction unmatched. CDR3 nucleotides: TGTGCCAGCAGTCCTCTACTAGCGGGACGCACAGATACGCAGTATTTT. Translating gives CASSPLLAGRTDTQYF. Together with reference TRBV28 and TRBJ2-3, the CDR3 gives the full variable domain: DVKVTQSSRYLVKRTGEKVFLECVQDMDHENMFWYRQDPGLGLRLIYFSYDVKMKEKGDIPEGYSVSREKKERFSLILESASTNQTSMYLCASSPLLAGRTDTQYFGPGTRLTVL.

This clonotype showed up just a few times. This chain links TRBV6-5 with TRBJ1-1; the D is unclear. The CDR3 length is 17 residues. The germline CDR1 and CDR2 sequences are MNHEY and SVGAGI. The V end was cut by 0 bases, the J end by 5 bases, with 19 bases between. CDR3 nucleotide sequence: TGTGCCAGCAGTTACTCGAGTGTGGCGGTAAGGGAAACTGAAGCTTTCTTT. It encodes CASSYSSVAVRETEAFF.

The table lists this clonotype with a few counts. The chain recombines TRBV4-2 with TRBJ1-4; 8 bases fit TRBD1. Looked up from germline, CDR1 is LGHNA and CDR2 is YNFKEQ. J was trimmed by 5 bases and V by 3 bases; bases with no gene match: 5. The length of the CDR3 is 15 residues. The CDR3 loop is CASSHTGQENEKLFF. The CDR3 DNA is TGTGCCAGCAGCCACACGGGACAGGAGAATGAAAAACTGTTTTTT.

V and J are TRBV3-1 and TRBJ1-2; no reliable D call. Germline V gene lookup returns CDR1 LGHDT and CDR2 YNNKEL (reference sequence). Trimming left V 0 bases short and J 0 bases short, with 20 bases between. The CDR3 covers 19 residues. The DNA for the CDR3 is TGTGCCAGCAGCCAAGATAGCGGCCCCCGTGACATTACTAACTATGGCTACACCTTC. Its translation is CASSQDSGPRDITNYGYTF.

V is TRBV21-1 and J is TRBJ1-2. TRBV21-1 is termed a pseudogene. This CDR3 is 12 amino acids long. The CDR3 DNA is TGTGCCAGCGTACTGGGAAGAGACGGCTACACCTTC. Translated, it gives CASVLGRDGYTF.

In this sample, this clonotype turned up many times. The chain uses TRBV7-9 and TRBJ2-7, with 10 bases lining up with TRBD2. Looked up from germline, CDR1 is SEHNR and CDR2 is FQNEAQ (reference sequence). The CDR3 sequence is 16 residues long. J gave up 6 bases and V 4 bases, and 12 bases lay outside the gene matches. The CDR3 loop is CASSYVPGLAPSEQYF. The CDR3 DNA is TGTGCCAGCAGCTATGTTCCGGGACTAGCGCCTAGCGAGCAGTACTTC.

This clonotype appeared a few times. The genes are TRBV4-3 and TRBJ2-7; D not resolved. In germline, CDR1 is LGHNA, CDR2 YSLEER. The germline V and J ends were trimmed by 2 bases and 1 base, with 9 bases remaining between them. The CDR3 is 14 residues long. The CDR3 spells CASSQKGFSYEQYF. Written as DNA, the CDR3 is TGCGCCAGCAGCCAAAAAGGATTTTCCTACGAGCAGTACTTC.

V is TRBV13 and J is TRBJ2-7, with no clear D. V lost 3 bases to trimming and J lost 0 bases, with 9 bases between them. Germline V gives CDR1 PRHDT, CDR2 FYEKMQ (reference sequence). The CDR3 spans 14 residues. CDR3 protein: CASSFFTSSYEQYF. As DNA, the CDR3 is TGTGCCAGCAGCTTCTTTACCAGCTCCTACGAGCAGTACTTC. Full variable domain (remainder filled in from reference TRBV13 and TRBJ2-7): AAGVIQSPRHLIKEKRETATLKCYPIPRHDTVYWYQQGPGQDPQFLISFYEKMQSDKGSIPDRFSAQQFSDYHSELNMSSLELGDSALYFCASSFFTSSYEQYFGPGTRLTVT.

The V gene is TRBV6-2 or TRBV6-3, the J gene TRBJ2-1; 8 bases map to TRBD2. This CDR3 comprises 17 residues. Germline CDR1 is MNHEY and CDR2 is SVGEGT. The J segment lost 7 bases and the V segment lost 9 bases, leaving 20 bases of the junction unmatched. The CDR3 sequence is CASNFHAMASGLNEQFF. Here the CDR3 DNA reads TGTGCCAGTAATTTCCACGCGATGGCTAGCGGGCTTAATGAGCAGTTCTTC.

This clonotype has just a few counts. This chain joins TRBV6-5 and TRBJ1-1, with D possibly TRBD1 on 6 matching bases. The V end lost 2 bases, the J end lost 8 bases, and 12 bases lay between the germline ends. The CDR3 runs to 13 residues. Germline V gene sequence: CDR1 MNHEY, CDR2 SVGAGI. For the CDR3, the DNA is TGTGCCAGCAGTTACCAGACAGGAGCCGAAGCTTTCTTT. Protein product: CASSYQTGAEAFF.